The TCR beta chain under discussion was sequenced for a study of long-term antiretroviral therapy in people with HIV. HIV-positive participants were all treated in the United States. Broader study findings: After ART, diversity increased yet remained lower than transplant donor controls. Drawn between the mid-2000s and the late 2010s, the blood was possibly obtained under older ART regimens.

Assay version v3.0 of immunoSEQ was used, and it was run at survey level. TCRdb keeps only in-frame clones here, not all; method: immunoSEQ multiplex PCR. Seen here are about 43,000 clones, about 89% observed once, and the top ten hold 5.1%. As regards this clone: Its antigen is as yet unknown.

The source material was unsorted PBMCs, sampled 0.1 years before starting antiretroviral therapy. This receptor was obtained from a woman between 45 and 60 years old with HIV.

CDR3 sequence: CASSTRTGAYEQYF. CDR3 in DNA: TGTGCCAGCAGCACGAGGACAGGGGCCTACGAGCAGTACTTC. This chain connects TRBV7-9 to TRBJ2-7; 9 nucleotides agree with TRBD1. CDR3 length: 14 amino acids. Trimming removed 5 bases from V and 2 bases from J; junction bases left unmatched: 4. Germline CDR1 SEHNR, CDR2 FQNEAQ (reference sequence).